This T cell receptor (beta chain) is from a study of T cells in Graves' hyperthyroidism and ophthalmopathy. This CDR3 is built from 13 residues. The V gene lost 5 bases and the J gene lost 10 bases, with 17 bases spanning the gap. Germline CDR1 SNHLY, CDR2 FYNNEI. The source material, RNA transcripts, was used to amplify TCR beta CDR3 regions. HTBI primers drove first-round RT-PCR of the TCR CDR3. TCRdb reanalysed the multiplex PCR reads using MiXCR and keeps one entry per CDR3 protein. The table records about 350,000 distinct CDR3 sequences, about 14% of them present only once. In this sample, this clonotype turned up many times. Thyroid ultrasound and orbital computed tomography, with clinical symptoms and serum thyroxine and TRAb, informed diagnoses.

Material for sequencing was blood. The chain has TRBV2 and TRBJ1-1; maybe TRBD1 (6 bases). The clonotype comes from a woman in her twenties or thirties with Graves' hyperthyroidism. CDR3 sequence reads: CASSRQESDGAFF. The CDR3 DNA reads TGTGCCAGCAGTAGACAGGAGTCGGATGGAGCTTTCTTT. Filled out from reference TRBV2 and TRBJ1-1, the complete variable domain reads EPEVTQTPSHQVTQMGQEVILRCVPISNHLYFYWYRQILGQKVEFLVSFYNNEISEKSEIFDDQFSVERPDGSNFTLKIRSTKLEDSAMYFCASSRQESDGAFFGQGTRLTVV.